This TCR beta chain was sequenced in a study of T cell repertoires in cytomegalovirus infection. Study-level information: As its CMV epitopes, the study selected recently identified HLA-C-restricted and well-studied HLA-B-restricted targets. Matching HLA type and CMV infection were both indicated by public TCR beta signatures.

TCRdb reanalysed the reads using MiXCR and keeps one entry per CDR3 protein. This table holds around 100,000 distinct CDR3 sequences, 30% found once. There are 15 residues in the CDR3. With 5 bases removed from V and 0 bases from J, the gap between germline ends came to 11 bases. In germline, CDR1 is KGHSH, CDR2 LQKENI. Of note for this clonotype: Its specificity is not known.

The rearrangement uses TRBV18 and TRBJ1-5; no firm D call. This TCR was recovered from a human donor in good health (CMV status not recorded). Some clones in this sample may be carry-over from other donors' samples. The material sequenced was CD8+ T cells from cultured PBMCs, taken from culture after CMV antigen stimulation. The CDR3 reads CASSIEAASNQPQHF. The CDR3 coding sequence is TGTGCCAGCTCAATTGAGGCGGCTAGCAATCAGCCCCAGCATTTT.